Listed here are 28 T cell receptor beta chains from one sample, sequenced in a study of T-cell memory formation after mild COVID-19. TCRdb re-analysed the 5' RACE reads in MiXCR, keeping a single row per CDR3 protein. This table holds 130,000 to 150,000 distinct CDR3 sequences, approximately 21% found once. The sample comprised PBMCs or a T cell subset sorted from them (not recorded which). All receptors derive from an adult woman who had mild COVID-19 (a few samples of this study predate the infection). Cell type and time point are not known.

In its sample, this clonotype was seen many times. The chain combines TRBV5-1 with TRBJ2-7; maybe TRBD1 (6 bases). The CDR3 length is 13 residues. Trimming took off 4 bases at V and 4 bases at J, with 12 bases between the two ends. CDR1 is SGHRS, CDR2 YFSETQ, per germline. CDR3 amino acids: CASSQTGPYEQYF. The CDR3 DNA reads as TGCGCCAGCAGCCAGACAGGTCCATACGAGCAGTACTTC.

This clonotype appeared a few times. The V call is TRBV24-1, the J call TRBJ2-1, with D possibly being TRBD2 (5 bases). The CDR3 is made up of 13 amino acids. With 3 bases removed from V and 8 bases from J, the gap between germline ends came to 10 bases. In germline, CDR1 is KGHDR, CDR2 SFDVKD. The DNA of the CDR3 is TGTGCCACCAGTGATCCGGGGTTCTATGAGCAGTTCTTC. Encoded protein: CATSDPGFYEQFF.

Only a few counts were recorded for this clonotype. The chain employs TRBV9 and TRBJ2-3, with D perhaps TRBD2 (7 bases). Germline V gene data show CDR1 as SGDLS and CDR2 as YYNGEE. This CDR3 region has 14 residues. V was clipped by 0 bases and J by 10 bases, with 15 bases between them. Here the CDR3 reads CASSVAEGGRSQYF. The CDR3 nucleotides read TGTGCCAGCAGCGTAGCAGAGGGGGGGCGGTCGCAGTATTTT.

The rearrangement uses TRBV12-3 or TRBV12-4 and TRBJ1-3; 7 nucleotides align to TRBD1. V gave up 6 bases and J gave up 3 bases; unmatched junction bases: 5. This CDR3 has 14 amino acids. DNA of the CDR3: TGTGCCAGCAGGCCGACAGGGAATGGAAACACCATATATTTT. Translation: CASRPTGNGNTIYF.

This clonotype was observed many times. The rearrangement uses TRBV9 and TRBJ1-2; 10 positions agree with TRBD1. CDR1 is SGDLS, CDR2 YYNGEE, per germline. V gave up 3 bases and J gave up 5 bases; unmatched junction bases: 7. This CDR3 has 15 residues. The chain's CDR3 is CASSDRTGGTYGYTF. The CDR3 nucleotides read TGTGCCAGCAGCGACCGGACAGGGGGGACGTATGGCTACACCTTC.

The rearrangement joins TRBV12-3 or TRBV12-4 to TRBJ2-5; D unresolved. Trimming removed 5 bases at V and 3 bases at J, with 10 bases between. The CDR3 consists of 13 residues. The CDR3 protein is CASSPNLEETQYF. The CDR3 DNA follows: TGTGCCAGCAGTCCAAACTTGGAAGAGACCCAGTACTTC.

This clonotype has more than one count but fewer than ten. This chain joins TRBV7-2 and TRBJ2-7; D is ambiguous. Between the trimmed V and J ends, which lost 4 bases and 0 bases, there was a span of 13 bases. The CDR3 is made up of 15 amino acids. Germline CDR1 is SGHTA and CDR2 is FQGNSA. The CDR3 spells CASSSRRIASYEQYF. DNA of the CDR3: TGTGCCAGCAGCTCCCGACGTATCGCCTCCTACGAGCAGTACTTC.

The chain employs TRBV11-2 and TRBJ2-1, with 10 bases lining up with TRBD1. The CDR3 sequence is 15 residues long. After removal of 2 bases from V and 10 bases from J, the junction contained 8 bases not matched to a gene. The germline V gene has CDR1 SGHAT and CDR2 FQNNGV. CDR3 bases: TGTGCCAGCAGCTTACACCGGTCGGACAGGGGGGAGCAGTTCTTC. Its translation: CASSLHRSDRGEQFF.

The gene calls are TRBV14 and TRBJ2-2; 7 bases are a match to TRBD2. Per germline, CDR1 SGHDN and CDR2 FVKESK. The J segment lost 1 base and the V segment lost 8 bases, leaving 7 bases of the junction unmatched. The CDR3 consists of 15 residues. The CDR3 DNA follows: TGTGCCAGCGGTCAGACTAGCCTGAACACCGGGGAGCTGTTTTTT. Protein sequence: CASGQTSLNTGELFF.

In nucleotides, the CDR3 is TGTGCCACCAGTGACCGGGGGCGAATCCCCTACACCTTC. The encoded protein is CATSDRGRIPYTF. The chain carries TRBV24-1 and TRBJ1-2, with D perhaps TRBD1 (6 bases). CDR1 is KGHDR and CDR2 is SFDVKD in the germline V gene. The CDR3 is 13 residues long. V was cut by 4 bases and J by 10 bases, with 15 bases left in between.

CDR3 residues: CASSVVGQGPDTQYF. CDR3 nucleotide sequence: TGTGCCAGCAGCGTAGTGGGACAGGGTCCAGATACGCAGTATTTT. This chain uses TRBV9 with TRBJ2-3; TRBD1 matches 9 bases. Germline assignment: CDR1 SGDLS and CDR2 YYNGEE. The V segment lost 0 bases and the J segment 4 bases; nucleotides outside the gene matches: 3. The CDR3 length is 15 residues. The whole variable domain, filled in from reference TRBV9 and TRBJ2-3, reads DSGVTQTPKHLITATGQRVTLRCSPRSGDLSVYWYQQSLDQGLQFLIQYYNGEERAKGNILERFSAQQFPDLHSELNLSSLELGDSALYFCASSVVGQGPDTQYFGPGTRLTVL.

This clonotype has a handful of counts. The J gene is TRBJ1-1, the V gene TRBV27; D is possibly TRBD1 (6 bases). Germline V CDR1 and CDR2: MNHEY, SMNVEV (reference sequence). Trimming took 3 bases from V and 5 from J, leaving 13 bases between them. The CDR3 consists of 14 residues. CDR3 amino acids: CASSFQGRLTEAFF. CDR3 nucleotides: TGTGCCAGCAGTTTTCAGGGGAGGTTAACTGAAGCTTTCTTT.

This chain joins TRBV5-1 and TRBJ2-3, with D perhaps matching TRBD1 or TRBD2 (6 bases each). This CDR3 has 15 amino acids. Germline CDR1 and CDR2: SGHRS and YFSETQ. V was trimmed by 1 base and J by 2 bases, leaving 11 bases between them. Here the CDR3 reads CASSLSRGDTDTQYF. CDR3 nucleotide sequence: TGCGCCAGCAGCTTGTCTAGGGGGGACACAGATACGCAGTATTTT.

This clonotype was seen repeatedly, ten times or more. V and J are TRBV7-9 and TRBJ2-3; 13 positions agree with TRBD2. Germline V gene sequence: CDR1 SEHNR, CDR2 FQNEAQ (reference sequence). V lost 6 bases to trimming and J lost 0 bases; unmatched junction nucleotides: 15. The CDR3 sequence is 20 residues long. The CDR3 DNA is TGTGCCAGCAGTTTCGGACTAGCGGGAGCGGCCAAATCTAGCACAGATACGCAGTATTTT. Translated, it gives CASSFGLAGAAKSSTDTQYF. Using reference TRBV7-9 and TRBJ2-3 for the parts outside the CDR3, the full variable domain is DTGVSQNPRHKITKRGQNVTFRCDPISEHNRLYWYRQTLGQGPEFLTYFQNEAQLEKSRLLSDRFSAERPKGSFSTLEIQRTEQGDSAMYLCASSFGLAGAAKSSTDTQYFGPGTRLTVL.

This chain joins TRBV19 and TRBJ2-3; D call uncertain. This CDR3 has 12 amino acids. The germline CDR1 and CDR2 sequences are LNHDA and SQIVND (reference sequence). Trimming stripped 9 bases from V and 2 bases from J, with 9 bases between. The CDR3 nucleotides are TGTGCCAGCCGAAGAGACACAGATACGCAGTATTTT. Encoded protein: CASRRDTDTQYF.

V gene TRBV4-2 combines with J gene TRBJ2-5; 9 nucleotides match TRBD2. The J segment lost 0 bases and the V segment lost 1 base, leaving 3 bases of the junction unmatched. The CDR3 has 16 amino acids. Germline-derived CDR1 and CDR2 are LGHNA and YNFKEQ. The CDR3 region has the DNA TGTGCCAGCAGCCAAGGACTAGCGGACTACCAAGAGACCCAGTACTTC. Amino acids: CASSQGLADYQETQYF.

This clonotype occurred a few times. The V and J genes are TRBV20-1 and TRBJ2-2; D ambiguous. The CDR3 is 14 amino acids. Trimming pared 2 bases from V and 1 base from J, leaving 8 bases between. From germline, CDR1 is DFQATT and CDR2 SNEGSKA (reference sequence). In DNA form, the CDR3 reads TGCAGTGCTAGACTAGAGAGGAACACCGGGGAGCTGTTTTTT. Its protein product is CSARLERNTGELFF.

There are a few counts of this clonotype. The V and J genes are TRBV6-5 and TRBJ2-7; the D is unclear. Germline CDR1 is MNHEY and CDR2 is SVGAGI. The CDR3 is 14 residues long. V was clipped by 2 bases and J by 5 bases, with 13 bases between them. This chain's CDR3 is CASSYRVPSDEQYF. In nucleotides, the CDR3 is TGTGCCAGCAGTTACCGGGTACCTAGTGACGAGCAGTACTTC.

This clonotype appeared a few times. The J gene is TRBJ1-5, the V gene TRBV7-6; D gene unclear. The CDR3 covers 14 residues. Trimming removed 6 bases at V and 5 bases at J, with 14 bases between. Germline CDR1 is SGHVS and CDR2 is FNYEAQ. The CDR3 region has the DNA TGTGCCAGCAGTCTTAATACAGTGGATCAGCCCCAGCATTTT. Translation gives CASSLNTVDQPQHF.

The CDR3: CAISRSPGTLSTDTQYF. CDR3 DNA sequence: TGTGCCATCAGTCGATCTCCCGGGACACTTAGCACAGATACGCAGTATTTT. The chain carries TRBV10-3 and TRBJ2-3, with TRBD1 as a possible D gene (6 bases). Between the trimmed V and J ends, which lost 5 bases and 0 bases, there was a span of 18 bases. CDR3 size: 17 residues. CDR1 is ENHRY, CDR2 SYGVKD, per germline.

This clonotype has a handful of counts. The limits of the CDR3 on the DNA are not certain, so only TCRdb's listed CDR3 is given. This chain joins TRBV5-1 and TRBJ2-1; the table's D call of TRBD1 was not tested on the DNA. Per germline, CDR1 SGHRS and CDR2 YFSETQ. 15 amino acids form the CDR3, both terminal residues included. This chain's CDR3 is CASSTSEARGNEQFF.

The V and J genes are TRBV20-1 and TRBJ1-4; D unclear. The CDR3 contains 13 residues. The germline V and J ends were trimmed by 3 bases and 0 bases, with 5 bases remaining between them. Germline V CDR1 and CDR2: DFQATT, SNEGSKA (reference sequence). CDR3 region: CSASKSTNEKLFF. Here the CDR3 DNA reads TGCAGTGCTAGTAAATCAACTAATGAAAAACTGTTTTTT.

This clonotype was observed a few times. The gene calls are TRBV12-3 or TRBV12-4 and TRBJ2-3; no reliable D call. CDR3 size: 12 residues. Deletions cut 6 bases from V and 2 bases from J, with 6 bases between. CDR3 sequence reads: CASRQFTDTQYF. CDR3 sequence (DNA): TGTGCCAGCAGGCAATTCACAGATACGCAGTATTTT.

CDR3 in DNA: TGCAGTGCTGGCCAGACTAGCGGGGGCAGAGAGACCCAGTACTTC. This gives the protein CSAGQTSGGRETQYF. The V call is TRBV20-1, the J call TRBJ2-5, with 12 bases that match TRBD2. Per germline, CDR1 DFQATT and CDR2 SNEGSKA (reference sequence). V dropped 5 bases and J dropped 4; count of bases not matched to a gene: 8. This CDR3 has 15 residues.

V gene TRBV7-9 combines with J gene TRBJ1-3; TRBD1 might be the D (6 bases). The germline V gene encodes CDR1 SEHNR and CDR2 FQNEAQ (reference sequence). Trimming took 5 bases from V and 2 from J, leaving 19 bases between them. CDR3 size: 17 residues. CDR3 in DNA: TGTGCCAGCAGCCCTCGGCTAGGACAGACCCCTGGAAACACCATATATTTT. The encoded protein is CASSPRLGQTPGNTIYF.

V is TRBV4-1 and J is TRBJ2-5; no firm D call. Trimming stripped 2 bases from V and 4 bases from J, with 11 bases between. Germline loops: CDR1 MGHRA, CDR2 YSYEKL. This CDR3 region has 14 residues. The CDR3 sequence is CASSQIMGLETQYF. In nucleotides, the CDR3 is TGCGCCAGCAGCCAAATTATGGGGTTAGAGACCCAGTACTTC.

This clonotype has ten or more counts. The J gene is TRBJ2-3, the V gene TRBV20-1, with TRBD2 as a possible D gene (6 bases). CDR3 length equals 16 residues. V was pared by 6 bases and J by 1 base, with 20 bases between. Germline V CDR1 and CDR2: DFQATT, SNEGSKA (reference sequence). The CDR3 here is CSAGEFRGMGTDTQYF. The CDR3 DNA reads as TGCAGTGCCGGAGAGTTTCGGGGGATGGGCACAGATACGCAGTATTTT.

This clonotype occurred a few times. The CDR3 spells CASSSGLATYNEQFF. CDR3 DNA sequence: TGCGCCAGCAGCTCGGGACTAGCCACCTACAATGAGCAGTTCTTC. This chain links TRBV5-1 with TRBJ2-1; 9 nucleotides align to TRBD2. Trimming removed 3 bases from V and 2 bases from J; junction bases left unmatched: 3. The CDR3 totals 15 residues. Per germline, CDR1 SGHRS and CDR2 YFSETQ.